The rows below give T cell receptor beta chains drawn from one sample of a study of cytomegalovirus exposure and HLA in healthy donors. The table came from immunoSEQ multiplex PCR; TCRdb's copy has only in-frame clones and leaves some out. The sample yields approximately 58,000 clones, 95% seen once. Sequencing used PBMCs. These receptors all stem from a woman aged 18-35 years in good health and CMV-seropositive. CDR3s include the opening cysteine and the closing phenylalanine or tryptophan. The order of the fields is V gene, CDR3 protein.

TRBV15	CATSRGPSGSRTGELFF
TRBV28	CASSLGLAGGEDTQYF
TRBV5-4	CASSTDGNGQPQHF
TRBV29-1	CSVEGTATMAETQYF
TRBV30	CASRTSGAYEQYF
TRBV30	CAWRSSGSGNEQFF
TRBV30	CAWTGVAYEQYF
TRBV30	CPEGGSPGGIYNEQFF
TRBV5-1	CASSARRGESATDTQYF
TRBV28	CASRWTGSSYEQYF
TRBV4-1	CASSQEPGLGWNEQFF
TRBV7-9	CASSLRDRVSDEQYF
TRBV7-2	CASSLRTGNQPQHF